The rows below give T cell receptor beta chains drawn from one sample of a study of T cell responses to AZD1222 COVID-19 vaccine. TCRdb's table, derived via immunoSEQ multiplex PCR, lists solely in-frame clones and lacks some. The sample shows about 100,000 clones, approximately 86% of them seen only once. The specimen comprised peripheral blood, sampled on day 0 of AZD1222 vaccination. All receptors come from an adult in good health. The CDR3 runs from the conserved cysteine through the conserved F or W. Fields, in order: D gene, V gene, J gene, clone size, CDR3 protein, CDR3 DNA. D genes are given only for firm matches. Clone size is not always given. Where it is, it says once, few, many or a class for expanded clones.

.	TRBV28	TRBJ2-5	once	CASTQGRETQYF	TGTGCCAGCACCCAGGGGCGAGAGACCCAGTACTTC
TRBD1	TRBV5-6	TRBJ1-6	.	CASSGAGQGYSPLHF	TGTGCCAGCAGCGGGGCGGGACAGGGTTATTCACCCCTCCACTTT
.	TRBV10-3	TRBJ1-6	.	CAIREQGVNSPLHF	TGTGCCATCAGGGAACAGGGAGTTAATTCACCCCTCCACTTT
.	TRBV27	TRBJ2-7	.	CASSLGPTGRYEQYF	TGTGCCAGCAGTTTGGGACCGACAGGCCGCTACGAGCAGTACTTC
.	TRBV28	TRBJ1-5	.	CASSFFDSNQPQHF	TGTGCCAGCAGTTTTTTTGACAGCAATCAGCCCCAGCATTTT
TRBD1	TRBV4-3	TRBJ1-4	.	CASSRYPGQSSEKLFF	TGCGCCAGCAGCCGATACCCGGGACAGAGTAGTGAAAAACTGTTTTTT
.	TRBV4-1	TRBJ1-4	.	CASSQGGSTNEKLFF	TGCGCCAGCAGCCAAGGAGGGAGCACTAATGAAAAACTGTTTTTT
.	TRBV19	TRBJ1-5	.	CASSIEGGGQYNQPQHF	TGTGCCAGTAGTATAGAGGGGGGCGGACAATACAATCAGCCCCAGCATTTT
.	TRBV3-1/TRBV3-2	TRBJ2-7	.	CASSQEARRSGSYEQYF	TGTGCCAGCAGCCAAGAAGCACGCCGTTCGGGGTCCTACGAGCAGTACTTC
.	TRBV30	TRBJ1-1	.	CAWSVRGTEAFF	TGTGCCTGGAGTGTAAGAGGGACTGAAGCTTTCTTT
.	TRBV3-1/TRBV3-2	TRBJ2-2	.	CASSKGVSLNTGELFF	TGTGCCAGCAGTAAGGGGGTCTCCCTTAATACCGGGGAGCTGTTTTTT
TRBD1	TRBV7-8	TRBJ1-6	.	CASSLRDRKNSPLHF	TGTGCCAGCAGCTTGCGGGACAGAAAGAATTCACCCCTCCACTTT
TRBD1	TRBV13	TRBJ1-2	.	CASSTWTGGGYGYTF	TGTGCCAGCAGCACGTGGACAGGGGGAGGCTATGGCTACACCTTC
.	TRBV5-1	TRBJ2-1	.	CASSITDGYLIYNEQFF	TGCGCCAGCAGCATAACCGACGGATACCTGATCTACAATGAGCAGTTCTTC
TRBD2	TRBV11-3	TRBJ2-4	.	CASRTSGDPAKNIQYF	TGTGCCAGCAGAACTAGCGGGGACCCAGCCAAAAACATTCAGTACTTC
.	TRBV13	TRBJ2-1	few	CASSLGTNSYNEQFF	TGTGCCAGCAGCTTAGGGACTAACTCCTACAATGAGCAGTTCTTC
.	TRBV11-3	TRBJ1-1	.	CASSLNQLNTEAFF	TGTGCCAGCAGCTTAAATCAGTTGAACACTGAAGCTTTCTTT
TRBD2	TRBV14	TRBJ2-1	.	CASSQVGAGGANEQFF	TGTGCCAGCAGCCAAGTCGGAGCGGGAGGGGCCAATGAGCAGTTCTTC
.	TRBV3-1/TRBV3-2	TRBJ1-1	few	CASSQDTVNTEAFF	TGTGCCAGCAGCCAAGACACCGTGAACACTGAAGCTTTCTTT